This TCR beta chain was obtained from a study of control samples from healthy donors and cancer patients. Trimming removed 0 bases from V and 4 bases from J, with 13 bases in between. There are 15 residues in the CDR3. Per the germline V gene, CDR1 is SGDLS and CDR2 is YYNGEE. Data came from immunoSEQ multiplex PCR; TCRdb stores just in-frame clones and leaves some out. Of 130,000 or so clones in the sample, 85% to 95% were seen once. The chain recombines TRBV9 with TRBJ1-2; D unresolved. The receptor's source is a man aged 35-49 years in good health. What was sequenced was blood. This CDR3 is CASSVDGSPGYGYTF. DNA for the CDR3: TGTGCCAGCAGCGTAGACGGCAGCCCTGGCTATGGCTACACCTTC.